Listed below are T cell receptor beta chains from one sample, sequenced in a study of blood T cell repertoires in COVID-19. Method: immunoSEQ multiplex PCR; TCRdb's copy keeps in-frame clones and lacks some. This table holds approximately 160,000 clones, around nine tenths found once. The sample comprised peripheral blood. The receptors were gathered from a man aged 55 to 70 with COVID-19, enrolled during active disease. CDR3s include the opening cysteine and the closing phenylalanine or tryptophan. D genes are given only for firm matches. Clone size is given for some rows only: seen once, a few or many times, or a class if the clone is expanded.

d_call,j_call,v_call,clone_size,cdr3_aa,cdr3_nt
-,TRBJ2-7,TRBV3-1/TRBV3-2,-,CASSRQTSRTSYEQYF,TGTGCCAGCAGCCGCCAAACTAGCCGGACCTCCTACGAGCAGTACTTC
-,TRBJ2-7,TRBV7-6,few,CASSLVGRGFVSSYEQYF,TGTGCCAGCAGCTTGGTTGGCAGGGGATTCGTAAGCTCCTACGAGCAGTACTTC
TRBD2,TRBJ2-2,TRBV5-8,-,CASSLAGTSGIYGELFF,TGTGCCAGCAGCTTGGCCGGGACTAGCGGGATATACGGGGAGCTGTTTTTT
TRBD1,TRBJ1-6,TRBV19,-,CASSLTGGNSPLHF,TGTGCCAGTAGCCTAACAGGGGGAAATTCACCCCTCCACTTT
-,TRBJ1-1,TRBV6-4,once,CASGQEMNTEAFF,TGTGCCAGTGGGCAGGAAATGAACACTGAAGCTTTCTTT
TRBD1,TRBJ2-1,TRBV7-3,-,CASSPRTGNYNEQFF,TGTGCCAGCAGCCCCCGGACAGGGAACTACAATGAGCAGTTCTTC
-,TRBJ1-4,TRBV7-7,-,CASSPGVGEKLFF,TGTGCTAGCAGCCCCGGGGTCGGTGAAAAACTGTTTTTT
-,TRBJ1-2,TRBV7-9,-,CASSLARVASYGYTF,TGTGCCAGCAGCTTAGCCCGGGTTGCGAGCTATGGCTACACCTTC
TRBD1,TRBJ1-2,TRBV25-1,-,CASSPSGTGLSYGYTF,TGTGCCAGCAGTCCTTCCGGGACAGGGTTATCCTATGGCTACACCTTC
-,TRBJ2-3,TRBV7-9,-,CASSLEGSTDTQYF,TGTGCCAGCAGCCTTGAGGGAAGCACAGATACGCAGTATTTT
-,TRBJ2-3,TRBV7-8,-,CASSPFRGTDTQYF,TGTGCCAGCAGCCCCTTCCGAGGAACAGATACGCAGTATTTT
-,TRBJ2-2,TRBV30,-,CAWRRGLENTGELFF,TGTGCCTGGAGGCGAGGGCTCGAAAACACCGGGGAGCTGTTTTTT
TRBD1,TRBJ1-2,TRBV6-5,-,CASSLGPGGNYGYTF,TGTGCCAGCAGCTTGGGTCCAGGGGGTAACTATGGCTACACCTTC
TRBD1,TRBJ1-5,TRBV4-3,-,CASSQNRGEPQHF,TGCGCCAGCAGCCAAAACAGGGGGGAGCCCCAGCATTTT
-,TRBJ2-5,TRBV24-1,-,CATSDLQGSGETQYF,TGTGCCACCAGTGATTTGCAGGGGAGTGGGGAGACCCAGTACTTC
-,TRBJ2-5,TRBV19,-,CASQPGHSTGETQYF,TGTGCCAGCCAACCGGGACACTCGACTGGGGAGACCCAGTACTTC
-,TRBJ1-2,TRBV7-2,-,CASSSDAGPPYGYTF,TGTGCCAGCAGCTCTGACGCAGGGCCGCCCTATGGCTACACCTTC
-,TRBJ1-4,TRBV11-3,-,CASSLDGGRFATNEKLFF,TGTGCCAGCAGCTTAGATGGGGGCAGGTTTGCAACTAATGAAAAACTGTTTTTT
-,TRBJ1-6,TRBV7-9,-,CASSLVVGESPLHF,TGTGCCAGCAGCTTAGTCGTCGGGGAATCACCCCTCCACTTT
-,TRBJ2-5,TRBV18,-,CASSPGQVETQYF,TGTGCCAGCTCACCGGGTCAGGTGGAGACCCAGTACTTC
TRBD1,TRBJ1-5,TRBV29-1,-,CSVAQGYGNQPQHF,TGCAGCGTGGCACAGGGGTATGGCAATCAGCCCCAGCATTTT
TRBD1,TRBJ2-5,TRBV14,-,CASNPGGVETQYF,TGTGCCAGCAATCCAGGGGGCGTGGAGACCCAGTACTTC
TRBD1,TRBJ1-1,TRBV13,-,CASSGYRGGTEAFF,TGTGCCAGCAGCGGATACAGGGGTGGGACTGAAGCTTTCTTT
-,TRBJ2-7,TRBV5-1,-,CASSLLISGLGAEQYF,TGCGCCAGCAGCTTGTTGATTAGCGGGTTGGGGGCCGAGCAGTACTTC
-,TRBJ2-3,TRBV5-1,-,CASSLSGGTDTQYF,TGCGCCAGCAGCTTGTCAGGGGGCACAGATACGCAGTATTTT
-,TRBJ2-1,TRBV30,-,CAWTAVNEQFF,TGTGCCTGGACTGCGGTTAATGAGCAGTTCTTC
-,TRBJ1-5,TRBV18,-,CASSLQAQSQPQHF,TGTGCCAGCTCCCTCCAGGCTCAAAGTCAGCCCCAGCATTTT